The 25 T cell receptor beta chains below all came from one sample that was sequenced in a study of T-cell reconstitution after alpha-beta-depleted transplantation in children. Molecular barcoding with unique molecular identifiers was used for the TCRbeta library. TCRdb recomputed calls from the PCR reads with MiXCR, one row per CDR3 protein. Among fewer than 750,000 distinct CDR3 sequences, over 20% were seen once, and the ten largest hold just over 35%. The input for sequencing was PBMCs, taken before TCRalphabeta/CD19-depleted stem cell transplant. The source is a boy under two years old with Wiskott-Aldrich syndrome, due to receive a stem cell transplant.

This chain joins TRBV29-1 and TRBJ2-1; 9 bases match TRBD2. CDR3 length: 15 residues. J gave up 8 bases and V 3 bases, and 11 bases lay outside the gene matches. Germline CDR1 is SQVTM and CDR2 is ANQGSEA. This CDR3 reads CSVELRAGGPHEQFF. The CDR3 DNA sequence: TGCAGCGTTGAGCTGAGGGCGGGAGGGCCCCATGAGCAGTTCTTC.

The rearrangement links TRBV7-3 to TRBJ1-4; unclear D gene. CDR1 and CDR2 (germline): SGHTA, FQGTGA. The CDR3 contains 15 residues. Trimming removed 0 bases at V and 5 bases at J, with 10 bases between. The CDR3 DNA follows: TGTGCCAGCAGCTTAACGCGGGCCCCCAATGAAAAACTGTTTTTT. It encodes CASSLTRAPNEKLFF. Full variable domain (remainder filled in from reference TRBV7-3 and TRBJ1-4): GAGVSQTPSNKVTEKGKYVELRCDPISGHTALYWYRQSLGQGPEFLIYFQGTGAADDSGLPNDRFFAVRPEGSVSTLKIQRTERGDSAVYLCASSLTRAPNEKLFFGSGTQLSVL.

The gene calls are TRBV15 and TRBJ2-1; TRBD2 agrees at 8 bases. Germline V gene data show CDR1 as LNHNV and CDR2 as YYDKDF (reference sequence). The CDR3 runs 17 residues. Trimming took 2 bases from V and 2 from J; bases not matched to a gene: 8. The CDR3 reads CATSRPLGLAPYNEQFF. CDR3 coding DNA: TGTGCCACCAGCAGACCCCTTGGACTAGCTCCCTACAATGAGCAGTTCTTC.

This clonotype was seen a few times. The CDR3 loop is CATSRDGAGPYEQYF. The CDR3 DNA reads TGTGCCACCAGCAGAGACGGAGCGGGACCCTACGAGCAGTACTTC. V and J are TRBV15 and TRBJ2-7; 7 bases fit TRBD2. Germline CDR1 LNHNV, CDR2 YYDKDF (reference sequence). CDR3 length: 15 residues. V trimming: 0 bases; J trimming: 2 bases; junction bases outside the gene matches: 4.

The CDR3 sequence is CASSLEARVAYNEQFF. The CDR3 DNA is TGCGCCAGCAGCTTGGAGGCCAGGGTCGCGTACAATGAGCAGTTCTTC. The V call is TRBV5-1, the J call TRBJ2-1; possibly TRBD1 for D (5 bases). Per the germline V gene, CDR1 is SGHRS and CDR2 is YFSETQ. The CDR3 extends over 16 amino acids. The ends were cut back, 0 bases at V and 4 bases at J, with 14 bases in the middle.

V and J are TRBV6-5 and TRBJ2-2; 7 bases line up with TRBD2. CDR3 length: 17 residues. Germline-derived CDR1 and CDR2 are MNHEY and SVGAGI. With V trimmed by 4 bases and J by 3 bases, 11 bases remained unmatched. The CDR3 reads CASSSLSSGRYTGELFF. CDR3 in DNA: TGTGCCAGCAGTTCGCTGTCTAGCGGTAGATACACCGGGGAGCTGTTTTTT.

The sample holds a few counts of this clonotype. The rearrangement links TRBV11-2 to TRBJ2-5; 7 bases are a match to TRBD1. The CDR3 has 15 residues. CDR1 is SGHAT and CDR2 is FQNNGV in the germline V gene. The trim removed 2 bases at V and 1 base at J, leaving 4 bases unmatched. CDR3 sequence: CASSLRGHPQETQYF. CDR3 coding DNA: TGTGCCAGCAGCTTAAGGGGGCACCCCCAAGAGACCCAGTACTTC.

This clonotype has just a few counts. The rearrangement joins TRBV28 to TRBJ2-5; 9 bases agree with TRBD2. V gave up 4 bases and J gave up 5 bases; unmatched junction bases: 17. From germline, CDR1 is MDHEN and CDR2 SYDVKM. The CDR3 is made up of 18 amino acids. The CDR3: CASSSIIRSSGRPETQYF. In nucleotides, the CDR3 is TGTGCCAGCAGTTCTATAATTAGGAGTAGCGGGAGACCGGAGACCCAGTACTTC.

This clonotype was detected many times. The V call is TRBV29-1, the J call TRBJ2-1; D call uncertain. V was cut by 3 bases and J by 0 bases, with 0 bases left in between. Germline loops: CDR1 SQVTM, CDR2 ANQGSEA. The CDR3 is made up of 11 amino acids. CDR3 region: CSVDSYNEQFF. As DNA, the CDR3 is TGCAGCGTTGACTCCTACAATGAGCAGTTCTTC.

This clonotype showed up just a few times. V usage is TRBV5-5 and J usage is TRBJ1-3; D remains ambiguous. The CDR3 loop spans 14 amino acids. The V end was cut by 0 bases, the J end by 7 bases, with 11 bases between. CDR1 is SGHKS and CDR2 is YYEKEE in the germline V gene (reference sequence). The CDR3 loop reads CASSLGAAANTIYF. The CDR3 nucleotides are TGTGCCAGCAGCTTGGGGGCGGCAGCGAACACCATATATTTT.

This clonotype was seen a handful of times. The chain uses TRBV20-1 and TRBJ2-4; D is possibly TRBD2 (6 bases). V lost 3 bases to trimming and J lost 0 bases, with 15 bases between them. CDR1 and CDR2 from the germline V gene are DFQATT and SNEGSKA (reference sequence). The CDR3 extends over 16 amino acids. CDR3 amino acids: CSASSGGAVAKNIQYF. The CDR3 bases are TGCAGTGCTAGCTCCGGCGGGGCGGTAGCCAAAAACATTCAGTACTTC.

This clonotype was found a few times. This chain joins TRBV3-1 and TRBJ1-1; weak D call: TRBD1 (5 bases). The CDR3 spans 16 residues. Trimming took off 2 bases at V and 3 bases at J, with 16 bases between the two ends. Germline V gene data show CDR1 as LGHDT and CDR2 as YNNKEL (reference sequence). CDR3 protein: CASSQPHQGTYTEAFF. CDR3 bases: TGTGCCAGCAGCCAACCACATCAGGGAACCTACACTGAAGCTTTCTTT. Full variable domain (rest looked up from reference TRBV3-1 and TRBJ1-1): DTAVSQTPKYLVTQMGNDKSIKCEQNLGHDTMYWYKQDSKKFLKIMFSYNNKELIINETVPNRFSPKSPDKAHLNLHINSLELGDSAVYFCASSQPHQGTYTEAFFGQGTRLTVV.

This chain uses TRBV10-3 with TRBJ2-3; 10 bases fit TRBD2. V was clipped by 0 bases and J by 2 bases; unmatched bases: 11. The CDR3 length is 19 residues. Germline V lookup: CDR1 ENHRY, CDR2 SYGVKD. The CDR3 nucleotides are TGTGCCATCAGTGAGTCCCCTTATAGCGGGAGGTCTTCCACAGATACGCAGTATTTT. Encoded protein: CAISESPYSGRSSTDTQYF.

This clonotype showed up just a few times. This chain joins TRBV2 and TRBJ2-7; D not certain. Trimming removed 0 bases from V and 2 bases from J, with 14 bases in between. There are 16 residues in the CDR3. Per germline, CDR1 SNHLY and CDR2 FYNNEI. The CDR3 reads CASSEAGFGRTYEQYF. The CDR3 DNA sequence: TGTGCCAGCAGTGAAGCTGGGTTTGGGCGGACCTACGAGCAGTACTTC.

This clonotype is a singleton in its sample. The genes are TRBV20-1 and TRBJ1-2; 7 positions agree with TRBD1. The J segment lost 4 bases and the V segment lost 1 base, leaving 3 bases of the junction unmatched. There are 13 residues in the CDR3. Per germline, CDR1 DFQATT and CDR2 SNEGSKA (reference sequence). For the CDR3, the DNA is TGCAGTGCTAGAGGGACAGGCCTCTATGGCTACACCTTC. It encodes CSARGTGLYGYTF.

The chain has TRBV6-1 and TRBJ2-7, with D perhaps given as TRBD1 or TRBD2 (5 bases each). CDR1 is MNHNS, CDR2 SASEGT, per germline. V dropped 4 bases and J dropped 0 bases, with 13 bases sitting between them. The length of the CDR3 is 15 residues. CDR3: CASSGLGRLSYEQYF. In DNA form, the CDR3 reads TGTGCCAGCAGTGGTTTGGGACGTCTCTCCTACGAGCAGTACTTC.

The DNA of the CDR3 is TGTGCCTGGAGTAGGTGGGGGAACACTGAAGCTTTCTTT. Translation gives CAWSRWGNTEAFF. V is TRBV30 and J is TRBJ1-1, with no clear D. Trimming stripped 2 bases from V and 1 base from J, with 8 bases between. The CDR3 length is 13 residues. CDR1 and CDR2 (germline): GTSNPN, SVGIG (reference sequence).

A few counts support this clonotype. This chain uses TRBV24-1 with TRBJ2-1; D unresolved. Trimming left V 3 bases short and J 8 bases short, with 13 bases between. From germline, CDR1 is KGHDR and CDR2 SFDVKD. The CDR3 spans 14 residues. This chain's CDR3 is CATSDRTYEYEQFF. The CDR3, as DNA: TGTGCCACCAGTGATCGGACGTATGAGTATGAGCAGTTCTTC.

The chain combines TRBV5-1 with TRBJ2-3; D possibly corresponds to TRBD2 (6 bases). Trimming took off 4 bases at V and 2 bases at J, with 17 bases between the two ends. Germline loops: CDR1 SGHRS, CDR2 YFSETQ. This CDR3 spans 16 amino acids. CDR3 in amino acids: CASSRTRDFPTDTQYF. In nucleotides, the CDR3 is TGCGCCAGCAGCCGGACCCGGGACTTTCCCACAGATACGCAGTATTTT.

V is TRBV9 and J is TRBJ2-1; 11 positions agree with TRBD1. Germline CDR1 reads SGDLS; CDR2 reads YYNGEE. V gave up 9 bases and J gave up 8 bases; unmatched junction bases: 10. CDR3 length: 14 amino acids. The CDR3 here is CATGQGAGRDEQFF. CDR3 coding DNA: TGTGCCACCGGACAGGGGGCTGGAAGGGATGAGCAGTTCTTC.

There are a few counts of this clonotype. This chain uses TRBV20-1 with TRBJ2-7, with 9 bases that match TRBD1. After removal of 7 bases from V and 4 bases from J, the junction contained 14 bases not matched to a gene. CDR1 is DFQATT, CDR2 SNEGSKA, per germline (reference sequence). The CDR3 has 15 residues. CDR3 in DNA: TGCAGTGGTGAGGTACGGGACAGGGAACGGTACGAGCAGTACTTC. Translation: CSGEVRDRERYEQYF.

V is TRBV7-9 and J is TRBJ2-1, with TRBD2 identical over 10 bases. The V gene end was trimmed by 4 bases and the J gene end by 7 bases; junction bases not matched to a gene: 10. This CDR3 is 16 amino acids long. Germline CDR1 and CDR2: SEHNR and FQNEAQ (reference sequence). DNA of the CDR3: TGTGCCAGCAGCTCCCTTAGAGCGGGAGGGTCGAATGAGCAGTTCTTC. Protein: CASSSLRAGGSNEQFF.

The V and J genes are TRBV5-1 and TRBJ2-1; TRBD2 matches at 10 bases. Germline CDR1 SGHRS, CDR2 YFSETQ. Trimming removed 0 bases from V and 6 bases from J; junction bases left unmatched: 3. This CDR3 has 15 amino acids. The CDR3 reads CASSLDSGRLNEQFF. The DNA of the CDR3 is TGCGCCAGCAGCTTGGATAGCGGGAGGCTCAATGAGCAGTTCTTC.

This clonotype has just a few counts. The chain uses TRBV30 and TRBJ2-1, with 7 nucleotides matching TRBD2. The germline V gene has CDR1 GTSNPN and CDR2 SVGIG (reference sequence). Trimming took 2 bases from V and 7 from J; bases not matched to a gene: 11. This CDR3 contains 15 residues. The CDR3 reads CAWSSGTGLRNEQFF. Here the CDR3 DNA reads TGTGCCTGGAGTAGTGGGACGGGACTACGGAATGAGCAGTTCTTC.

The V and J genes are TRBV20-1 and TRBJ2-1; 7 nucleotides line up with TRBD2. The CDR3 totals 13 residues. Per germline, CDR1 DFQATT and CDR2 SNEGSKA (reference sequence). V lost 0 bases to trimming and J lost 6 bases; unmatched junction nucleotides: 2. The CDR3 nucleotides are TGCAGTGCTAGAGAAGGGACTATCAATGAGCAGTTCTTC. Translated: CSAREGTINEQFF.